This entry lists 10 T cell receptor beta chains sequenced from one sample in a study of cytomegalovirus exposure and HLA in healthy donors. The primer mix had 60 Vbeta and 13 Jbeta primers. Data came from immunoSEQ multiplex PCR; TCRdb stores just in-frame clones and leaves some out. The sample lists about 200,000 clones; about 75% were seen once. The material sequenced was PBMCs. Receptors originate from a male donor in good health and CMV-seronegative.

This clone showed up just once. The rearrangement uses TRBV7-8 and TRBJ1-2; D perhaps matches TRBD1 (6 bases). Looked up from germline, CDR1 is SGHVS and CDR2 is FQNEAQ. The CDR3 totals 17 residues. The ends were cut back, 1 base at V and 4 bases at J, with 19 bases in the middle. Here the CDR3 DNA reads TGTGCCAGCAGCTTAGGGGTTGGGGGACACGCCGGCTATGGCTACACCTTC. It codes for CASSLGVGGHAGYGYTF.

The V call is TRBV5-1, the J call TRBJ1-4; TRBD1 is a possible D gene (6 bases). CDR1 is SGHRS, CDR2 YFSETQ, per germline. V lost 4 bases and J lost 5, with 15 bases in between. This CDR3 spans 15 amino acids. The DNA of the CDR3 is TGCGCCAGCAGCCCTGAGACAGGACCAAATGAAAAACTGTTTTTT. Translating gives CASSPETGPNEKLFF.

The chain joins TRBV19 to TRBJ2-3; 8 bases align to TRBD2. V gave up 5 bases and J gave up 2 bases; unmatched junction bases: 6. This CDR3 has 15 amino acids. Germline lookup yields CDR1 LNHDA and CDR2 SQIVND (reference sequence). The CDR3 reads CASSLSGGDTDTQYF. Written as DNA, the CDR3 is TGTGCCAGTAGTCTAAGCGGGGGAGACACAGATACGCAGTATTTT.

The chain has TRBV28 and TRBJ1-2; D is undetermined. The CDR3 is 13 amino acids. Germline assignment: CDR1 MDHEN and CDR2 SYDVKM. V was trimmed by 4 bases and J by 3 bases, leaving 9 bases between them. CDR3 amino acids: CASSYALHYGYTF. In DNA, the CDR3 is TGTGCCAGCAGTTATGCACTACACTATGGCTACACCTTC.

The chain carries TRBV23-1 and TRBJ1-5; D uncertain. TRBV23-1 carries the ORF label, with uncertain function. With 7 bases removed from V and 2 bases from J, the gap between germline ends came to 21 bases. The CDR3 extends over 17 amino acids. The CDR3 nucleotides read TGCGCCAGCACGGGAGGCGTTCTAAGAAATGGCAATCAGCCCCAGCATTTT. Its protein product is CASTGGVLRNGNQPQHF.

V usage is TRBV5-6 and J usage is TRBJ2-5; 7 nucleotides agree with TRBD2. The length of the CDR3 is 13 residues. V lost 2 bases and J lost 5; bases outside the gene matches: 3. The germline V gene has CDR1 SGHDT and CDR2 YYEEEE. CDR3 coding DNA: TGTGCCAGCAGCTTAGGGCGGGGGGAGACCCAGTACTTC. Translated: CASSLGRGETQYF.

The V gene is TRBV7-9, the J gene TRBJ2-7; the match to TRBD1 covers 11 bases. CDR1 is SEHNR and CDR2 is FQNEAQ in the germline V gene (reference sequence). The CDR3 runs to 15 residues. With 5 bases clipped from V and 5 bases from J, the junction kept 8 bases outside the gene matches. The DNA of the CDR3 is TGTGCCAGCAGCCTCGGGACAGGGGGATCCCACGAGCAGTACTTC. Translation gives CASSLGTGGSHEQYF. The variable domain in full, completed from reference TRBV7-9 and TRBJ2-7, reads DTGVSQNPRHKITKRGQNVTFRCDPISEHNRLYWYRQTLGQGPEFLTYFQNEAQLEKSRLLSDRFSAERPKGSFSTLEIQRTEQGDSAMYLCASSLGTGGSHEQYFGPGTRLTVT.

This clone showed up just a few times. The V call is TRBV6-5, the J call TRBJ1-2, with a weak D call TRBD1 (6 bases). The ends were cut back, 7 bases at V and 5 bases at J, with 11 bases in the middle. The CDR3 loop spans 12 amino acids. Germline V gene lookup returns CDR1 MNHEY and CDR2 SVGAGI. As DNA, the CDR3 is TGTGCCAGCAACAGGGAGATGTATGGCTACACCTTC. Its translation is CASNREMYGYTF.

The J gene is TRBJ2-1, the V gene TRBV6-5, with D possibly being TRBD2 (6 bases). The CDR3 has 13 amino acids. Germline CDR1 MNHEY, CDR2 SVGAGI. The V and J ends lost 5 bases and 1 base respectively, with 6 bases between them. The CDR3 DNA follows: TGTGCCAGCAGTGGGGGGTCCTACAATGAGCAGTTCTTC. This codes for CASSGGSYNEQFF.

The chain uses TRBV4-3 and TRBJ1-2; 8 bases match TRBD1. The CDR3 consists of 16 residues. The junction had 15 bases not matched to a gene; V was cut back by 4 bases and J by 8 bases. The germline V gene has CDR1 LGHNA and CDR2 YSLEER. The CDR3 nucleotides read TGCGCCAGCAGCCCGGGGGACCAGGGGGCTTCAAGGGGCTACACCTTC. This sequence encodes CASSPGDQGASRGYTF.